The T cell receptor beta chain described here comes from a study of cytotoxic CD8 clonotypes in ibrutinib-treated CLL. V lost 1 base, J lost 3 bases, and 9 bases lay in between. CDR3 length: 14 amino acids. Germline V CDR1 and CDR2: SGHNT, YYREEE (reference sequence). Here immunoSEQ multiplex PCR was the method, and the copy in TCRdb shows in-frame clones only, minus some. The sample holds 30,000 to 40,000 clones, roughly three quarters seen once. The sequenced sample was PBMCs, obtained before ibrutinib treatment. The clonotype comes from a human donor with chronic lymphocytic leukemia. The chain links TRBV5-4 to TRBJ2-3; D remains ambiguous. The CDR3, as DNA: TGTGCCAGCAGCTTGAAGCACTTTACAGATACGCAGTATTTT. It specifies CASSLKHFTDTQYF.